This T cell receptor (beta chain) was recorded in a study of T-cell reconstitution after alpha-beta-depleted transplantation in children. Study-wide findings and caveats: After transplant, high TCRbeta diversity at day 60 in some patients arose from surviving recipient T cells and thymic progenitors. Reportedly, only several hundred clones from non-depleted graft cells drove alpha-beta T-cell counts at about two months.

The CDR3 totals 16 residues. Germline V CDR1 and CDR2: DFQATT, SNEGSKA (reference sequence). Unique molecular identifiers tagged the TCRbeta library. TCRdb reprocessed the PCR reads via MiXCR and lists one record per CDR3 protein. Here the sample spans 280,000 or so distinct CDR3 sequences, 9.5% to 13% being singletons. About this clonotype: The antigen remains undetermined. Being one base from a much bigger clone, this may be a read error.

The genes are TRBV20-1 and TRBJ2-7, with 10 positions matching TRBD2. Sample: peripheral blood, taken 180 days after TCRalphabeta/CD19-depleted stem cell transplant. The sequence was collected from a male patient aged 2 to 10 who had a stem cell transplant for chronic granulomatous disease, so the T cells may come from the graft donor. The CDR3 region is CSARPLGTSEIGERYF. The CDR3 nucleotides are TGCAGTGCTCGCCCCCTCGGGACTAGCGAGATCGGCGAGCGGTACTTC.